A single sample is the source of the 12 T cell receptor beta chains below, sequenced in a study of blood T cells in healthy people across ages. The authors ran a second PCR of roughly 6 to 11 cycles using a sample-barcoded 5' primer and a J-beta primer mix. Using its own MiXCR run on the 5' RACE reads, TCRdb lists one record per CDR3 protein. The sample yields approximately 960,000 distinct CDR3 sequences, around 29% seen once. These same records also appear under a second study, on T cells of mothers and their children.

The source material was blood. Receptor source: a woman aged 40 to 50 in good health.

A word on this clonotype: The junction shows a germline mismatch at one end, possibly a read error. This sequence joins TRBV6-2 or TRBV6-3 and TRBJ2-3, with a weak D call TRBD2 (6 bases). CDR1 and CDR2 (germline): MNHEY, SVGEGT. This CDR3 comprises 11 residues. The CDR3 sequence: CASSDGLGGDF. For the CDR3, the DNA is TGTGCCAGCAGTGATGGACTCGGGGGAGATTTT.

V usage is TRBV9 and J usage is TRBJ2-5, with 10 positions matching TRBD1. V dropped 3 bases and J dropped 11; count of bases not matched to a gene: 13. Germline CDR1 SGDLS, CDR2 YYNGEE. CDR3 length: 15 amino acids. Here the CDR3 DNA reads TGTGCCAGCAGCGAAAGTCCCGGGACAGGGGTTGAGCAGTACTTC. Translated, it gives CASSESPGTGVEQYF. The entire variable domain, with the rest obtained from reference TRBV9 and TRBJ2-5, is as follows: DSGVTQTPKHLITATGQRVTLRCSPRSGDLSVYWYQQSLDQGLQFLIQYYNGEERAKGNILERFSAQQFPDLHSELNLSSLELGDSALYFCASSESPGTGVEQYFGPGTRLLVL.

A word on this clonotype: Since a much larger clone is just one base distant, this may be a read error. This rearrangement joins TRBV11-1 to TRBJ2-1, with D hard to call. This CDR3 contains 10 residues. Germline assignment: CDR1 SGHAT and CDR2 FQDESV (reference sequence). V was pared by 8 bases and J by 7 bases, with 6 bases between. CDR3 sequence reads: CASGPNEQFF. The CDR3 DNA follows: TGTGCCAGCGGACCTAATGAGCAGTTCTTC.

This clonotype appeared many times. J is TRBJ2-7 and V is TRBV28; TRBD1 agrees at 8 bases. Germline loops: CDR1 MDHEN, CDR2 SYDVKM. This CDR3 has 15 residues. V was pared by 3 bases and J by 2 bases, with 6 bases of the junction left unmatched. The CDR3 spells CASSFRQGMAYEQYF. The CDR3 bases are TGTGCCAGCAGTTTCCGACAGGGGATGGCCTACGAGCAGTACTTC.

The chain couples TRBV20-1 to TRBJ1-5, with no clear D. The germline V gene encodes CDR1 DFQATT and CDR2 SNEGSKA (reference sequence). The CDR3 is made up of 14 amino acids. V lost 0 bases, J lost 3 bases, and 9 bases lay in between. The CDR3 loop is CSARDLETNQPQHF. DNA for the CDR3: TGCAGTGCTAGAGATCTGGAAACCAATCAGCCCCAGCATTTT.

With regard to this clonotype: A much more abundant neighbour one base away suggests this may be a read error. The chain couples TRBV29-1 to TRBJ2-7; D possibly corresponds to TRBD1 (6 bases). Trimming left V 7 bases short and J 0 bases short, with 10 bases between. The CDR3 consists of 12 residues. CDR1 is SQVTM, CDR2 ANQGSEA, per germline. In DNA form, the CDR3 reads TGCAGCGGTGGGACAAACTCCTACGAGCAGTACTTC. It encodes CSGGTNSYEQYF.

This clonotype was counted ten times or more. The chain carries TRBV12-3 or TRBV12-4 and TRBJ2-3; 10 bases match TRBD2. V lost 4 bases and J lost 4; bases outside the gene matches: 5. The CDR3 covers 15 residues. The CDR3 region has the DNA TGTGCCAGCAGTTCGAGCGGGGGGGCATCAGATACGCAGTATTTT. It translates to CASSSSGGASDTQYF.

The chain combines TRBV28 with TRBJ2-4; 9 bases line up with TRBD1. The V gene's germline CDR1 is MDHEN and CDR2 SYDVKM. The ends lost 2 bases at V and 8 bases at J; junction bases unmatched: 13. This CDR3 is built from 17 residues. CDR3 in amino acids: CASSLVGTGWGMDIQYF. In DNA, the CDR3 is TGTGCCAGCAGTTTAGTCGGGACAGGGTGGGGTATGGACATTCAGTACTTC.

This clonotype was recorded a few times. In DNA, the CDR3 is TGTGCCAGCAGTCCTCTCCCGGGACGGCAGGGGTATGGCTACACCTTC. Its protein product is CASSPLPGRQGYGYTF. The J gene is TRBJ1-2, the V gene TRBV27, with D tentatively TRBD1 (6 bases). Trimming pared 5 bases from V and 5 bases from J, leaving 21 bases between. Germline V gene lookup returns CDR1 MNHEY and CDR2 SMNVEV (reference sequence). This CDR3 is 16 amino acids long.

This chain uses TRBV13 with TRBJ2-7; TRBD1 matches at 8 bases. The CDR3 is 19 amino acids. Trimming at V came to 1 base and at J to 5 bases, leaving 19 bases not matched to a gene. Germline loops: CDR1 PRHDT, CDR2 FYEKMQ (reference sequence). CDR3 sequence reads: CASSLDQSTFGRGRNEQYF. CDR3 coding DNA: TGTGCCAGCAGCTTAGATCAGTCGACATTTGGCAGGGGGCGAAACGAGCAGTACTTC.

J is TRBJ1-2 and V is TRBV12-3 or TRBV12-4, with unresolved D. The CDR3 has 12 residues. The V end lost 5 bases, the J end lost 8 bases, and 12 bases lay between the germline ends. CDR3 loop: CASSAQEPGYTF. In DNA form, the CDR3 reads TGTGCCAGCAGTGCCCAGGAACCCGGCTACACCTTC.

As DNA, the CDR3 is TGTGCCACCTGTTCCCCGGACAGGGGCAACTACAATGAGCAGTACTTC. Translated, it gives CATCSPDRGNYNEQYF. The V and J genes are TRBV24-1 and TRBJ2-1; 9 nucleotides align to TRBD1. TRBJ2-7 explains the end of the DNA better; the J call may be wrong. CDR3 length: 16 amino acids. CDR1 KGHDR and CDR2 SFDVKD come from the germline V gene.